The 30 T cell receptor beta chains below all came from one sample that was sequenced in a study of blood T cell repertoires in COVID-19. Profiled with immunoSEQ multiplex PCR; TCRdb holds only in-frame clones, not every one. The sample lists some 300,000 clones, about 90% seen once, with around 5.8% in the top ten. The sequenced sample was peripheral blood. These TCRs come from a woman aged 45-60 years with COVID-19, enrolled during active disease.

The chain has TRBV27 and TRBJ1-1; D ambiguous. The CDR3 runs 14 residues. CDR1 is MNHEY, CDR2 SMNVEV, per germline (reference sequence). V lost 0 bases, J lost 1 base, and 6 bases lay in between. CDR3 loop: CASSLSRSNTEAFF. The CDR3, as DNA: TGTGCCAGCAGTTTATCGCGTTCGAACACTGAAGCTTTCTTT.

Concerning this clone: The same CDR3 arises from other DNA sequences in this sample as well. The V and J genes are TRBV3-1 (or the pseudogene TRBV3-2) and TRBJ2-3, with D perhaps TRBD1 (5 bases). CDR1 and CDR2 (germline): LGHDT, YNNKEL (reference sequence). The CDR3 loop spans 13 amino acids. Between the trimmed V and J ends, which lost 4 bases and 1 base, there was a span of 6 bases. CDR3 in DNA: TGTGCCAGCAGCCCCAGGGGCACAGATACGCAGTATTTT. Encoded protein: CASSPRGTDTQYF.

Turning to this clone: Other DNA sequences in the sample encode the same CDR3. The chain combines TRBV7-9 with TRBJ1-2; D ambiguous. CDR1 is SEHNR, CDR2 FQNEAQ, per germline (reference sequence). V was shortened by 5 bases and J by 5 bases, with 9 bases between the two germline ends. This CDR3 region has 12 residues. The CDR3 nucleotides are TGTGCCAGCAGCCGCGACAATTATGGCTACACCTTC. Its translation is CASSRDNYGYTF.

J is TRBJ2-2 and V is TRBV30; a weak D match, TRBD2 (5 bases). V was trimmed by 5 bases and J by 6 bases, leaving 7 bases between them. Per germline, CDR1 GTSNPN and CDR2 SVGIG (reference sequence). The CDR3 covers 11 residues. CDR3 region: CAWHGAGELFF. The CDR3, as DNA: TGTGCCTGGCACGGGGCCGGGGAGCTGTTTTTT.

CDR3 sequence reads: CASSEAITGSNYGYTF. The CDR3 DNA follows: TGTGCCAGCAGTGAAGCGATAACAGGTTCTAACTATGGCTACACCTTC. J is TRBJ1-2 and V is TRBV6-1, with TRBD1 as a possible D gene (5 bases). The germline CDR1 and CDR2 sequences are MNHNS and SASEGT. This CDR3 contains 16 residues. V was clipped by 0 bases and J by 0 bases, with 11 bases between them.

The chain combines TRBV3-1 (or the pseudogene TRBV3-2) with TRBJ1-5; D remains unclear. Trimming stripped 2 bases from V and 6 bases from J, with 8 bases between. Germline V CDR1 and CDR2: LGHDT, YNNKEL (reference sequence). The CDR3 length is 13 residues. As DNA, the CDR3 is TGTGCCAGCAGCCAACGGGGTAGTCAGCCCCAGCATTTT. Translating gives CASSQRGSQPQHF.

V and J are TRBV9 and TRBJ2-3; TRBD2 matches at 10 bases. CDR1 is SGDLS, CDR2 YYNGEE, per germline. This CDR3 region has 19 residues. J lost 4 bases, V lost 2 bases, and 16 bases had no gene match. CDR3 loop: CASSVSTGLASGSPDTQYF. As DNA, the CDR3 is TGTGCCAGCAGCGTTTCGACAGGGTTGGCTAGCGGGAGCCCAGATACGCAGTATTTT.

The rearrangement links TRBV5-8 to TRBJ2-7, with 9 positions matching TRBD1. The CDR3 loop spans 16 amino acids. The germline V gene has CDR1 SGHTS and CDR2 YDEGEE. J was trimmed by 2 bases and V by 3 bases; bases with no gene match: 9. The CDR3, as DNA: TGTGCCAGCAGCTCCAACAGGGGGCCGAGGGCCTACGAGCAGTACTTC. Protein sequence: CASSSNRGPRAYEQYF.

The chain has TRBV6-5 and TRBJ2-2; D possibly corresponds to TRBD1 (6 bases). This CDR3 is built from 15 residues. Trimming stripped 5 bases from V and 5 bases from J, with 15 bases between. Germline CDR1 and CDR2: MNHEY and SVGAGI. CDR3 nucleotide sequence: TGTGCCAGCAGTCGAGACAGGTCGAGTACCGGGGAGCTGTTTTTT. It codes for CASSRDRSSTGELFF.

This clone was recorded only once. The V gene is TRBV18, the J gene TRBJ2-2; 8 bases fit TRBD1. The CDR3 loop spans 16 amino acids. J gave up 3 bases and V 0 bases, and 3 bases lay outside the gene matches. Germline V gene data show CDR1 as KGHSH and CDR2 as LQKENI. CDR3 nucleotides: TGTGCCAGCTCACCACCTAACAGGGGGGACACCGGGGAGCTGTTTTTT. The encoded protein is CASSPPNRGDTGELFF.

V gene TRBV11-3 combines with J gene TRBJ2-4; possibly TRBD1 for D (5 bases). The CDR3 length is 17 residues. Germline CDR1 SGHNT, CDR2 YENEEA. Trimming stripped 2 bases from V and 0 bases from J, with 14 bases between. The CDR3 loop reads CASSLTAGNLAKNIQYF. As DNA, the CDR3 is TGTGCCAGCAGCTTAACGGCAGGGAATCTAGCCAAAAACATTCAGTACTTC.

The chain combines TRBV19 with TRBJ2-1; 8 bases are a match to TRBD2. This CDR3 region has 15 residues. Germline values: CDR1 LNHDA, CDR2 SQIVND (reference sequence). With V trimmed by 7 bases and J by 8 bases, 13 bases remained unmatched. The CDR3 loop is CASTLTSAPVDEQFF. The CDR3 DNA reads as TGTGCCAGTACCCTGACTAGCGCCCCGGTCGATGAGCAGTTCTTC.

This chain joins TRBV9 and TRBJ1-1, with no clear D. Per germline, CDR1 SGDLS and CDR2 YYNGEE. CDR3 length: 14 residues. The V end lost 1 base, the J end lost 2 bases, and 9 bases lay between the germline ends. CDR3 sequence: CASSVTATNTEAFF. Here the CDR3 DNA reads TGTGCCAGCAGCGTAACAGCAACAAACACTGAAGCTTTCTTT.

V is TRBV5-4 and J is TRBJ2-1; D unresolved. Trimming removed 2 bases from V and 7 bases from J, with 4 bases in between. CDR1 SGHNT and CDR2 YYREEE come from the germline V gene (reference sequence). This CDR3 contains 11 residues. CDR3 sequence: CASSFANEQFF. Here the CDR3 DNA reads TGTGCCAGCAGCTTCGCGAATGAGCAGTTCTTC.

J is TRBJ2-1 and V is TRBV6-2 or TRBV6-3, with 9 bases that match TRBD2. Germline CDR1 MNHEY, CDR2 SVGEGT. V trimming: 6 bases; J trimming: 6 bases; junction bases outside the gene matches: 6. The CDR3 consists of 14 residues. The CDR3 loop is CASSFLAGSNEQFF. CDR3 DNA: TGTGCCAGCAGCTTCCTAGCGGGAAGCAATGAGCAGTTCTTC.

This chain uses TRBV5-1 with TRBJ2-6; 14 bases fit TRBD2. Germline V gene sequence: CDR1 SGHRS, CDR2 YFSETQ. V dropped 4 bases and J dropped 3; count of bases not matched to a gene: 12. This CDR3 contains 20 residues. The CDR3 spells CASSPPPLGTSGSGANVLTF. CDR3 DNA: TGCGCCAGCAGCCCCCCACCACTCGGGACTAGCGGGAGTGGGGCCAACGTCCTGACTTTC. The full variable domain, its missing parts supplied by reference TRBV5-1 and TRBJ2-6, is KAGVTQTPRYLIKTRGQQVTLSCSPISGHRSVSWYQQTPGQGLQFLFEYFSETQRNKGNFPGRFSGRQFSNSRSEMNVSTLELGDSALYLCASSPPPLGTSGSGANVLTFGAGSRLTVL.

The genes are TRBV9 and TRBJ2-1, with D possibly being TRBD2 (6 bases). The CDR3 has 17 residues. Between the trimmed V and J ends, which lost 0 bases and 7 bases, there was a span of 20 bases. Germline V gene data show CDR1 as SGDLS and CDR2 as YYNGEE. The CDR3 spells CASSVATSWRVQNEQFF. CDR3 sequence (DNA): TGTGCCAGCAGCGTAGCAACTAGCTGGAGGGTACAGAATGAGCAGTTCTTC.

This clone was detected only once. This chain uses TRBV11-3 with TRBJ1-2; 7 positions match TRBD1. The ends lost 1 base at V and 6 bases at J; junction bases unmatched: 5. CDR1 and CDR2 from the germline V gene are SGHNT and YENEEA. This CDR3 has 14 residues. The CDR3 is CASSLVVGGDGYTF. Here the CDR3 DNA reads TGTGCCAGCAGCTTAGTAGTAGGGGGCGATGGCTACACCTTC.

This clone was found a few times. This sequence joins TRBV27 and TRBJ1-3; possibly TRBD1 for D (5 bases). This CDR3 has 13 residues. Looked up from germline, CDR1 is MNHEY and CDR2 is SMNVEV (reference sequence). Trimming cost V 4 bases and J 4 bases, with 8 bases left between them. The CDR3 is CASSSRGGNTIYF. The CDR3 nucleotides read TGTGCCAGCAGTTCCCGGGGGGGAAACACCATATATTTT.

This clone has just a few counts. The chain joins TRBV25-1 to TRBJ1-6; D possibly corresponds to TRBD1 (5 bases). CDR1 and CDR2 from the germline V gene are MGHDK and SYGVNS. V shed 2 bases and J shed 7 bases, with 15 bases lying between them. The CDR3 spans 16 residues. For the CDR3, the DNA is TGTGCCAGCAGTGAACGGGGGGTTCGACAAAATTCACCCCTCCACTTT. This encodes CASSERGVRQNSPLHF.

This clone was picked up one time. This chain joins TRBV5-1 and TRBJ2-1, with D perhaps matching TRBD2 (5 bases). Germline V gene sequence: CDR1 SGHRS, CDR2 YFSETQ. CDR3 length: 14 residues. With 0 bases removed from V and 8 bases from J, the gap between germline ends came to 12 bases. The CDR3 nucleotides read TGCGCCAGCAGCTTGGGTCTAGCATCCGATGAGCAGTTCTTC. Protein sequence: CASSLGLASDEQFF.

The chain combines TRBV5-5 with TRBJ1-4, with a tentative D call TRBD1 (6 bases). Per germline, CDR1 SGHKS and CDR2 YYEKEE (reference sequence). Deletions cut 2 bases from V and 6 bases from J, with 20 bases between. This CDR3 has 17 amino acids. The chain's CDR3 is CASSFTWGLESDEKLFF. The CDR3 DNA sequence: TGTGCCAGCAGCTTTACGTGGGGGCTGGAGTCTGATGAAAAACTGTTTTTT.

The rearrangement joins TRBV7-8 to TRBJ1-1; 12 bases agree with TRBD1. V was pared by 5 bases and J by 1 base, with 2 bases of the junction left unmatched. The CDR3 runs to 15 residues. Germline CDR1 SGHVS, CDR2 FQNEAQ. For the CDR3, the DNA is TGTGCCAGCAGCGGGGACAGGGGGCAGAACACTGAAGCTTTCTTT. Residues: CASSGDRGQNTEAFF.

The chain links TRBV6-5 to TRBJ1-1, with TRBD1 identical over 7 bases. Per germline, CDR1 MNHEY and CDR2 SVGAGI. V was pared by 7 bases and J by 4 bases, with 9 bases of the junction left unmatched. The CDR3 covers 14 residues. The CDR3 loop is CASTLYRGFTEAFF. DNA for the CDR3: TGTGCCAGCACCTTGTACAGGGGATTCACTGAAGCTTTCTTT.

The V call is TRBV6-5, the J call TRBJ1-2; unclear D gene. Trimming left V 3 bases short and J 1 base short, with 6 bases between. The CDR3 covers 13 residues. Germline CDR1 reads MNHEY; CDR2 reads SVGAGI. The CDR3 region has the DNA TGTGCCAGCAGTTATCCCAATAACTATGGCTACACCTTC. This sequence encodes CASSYPNNYGYTF.

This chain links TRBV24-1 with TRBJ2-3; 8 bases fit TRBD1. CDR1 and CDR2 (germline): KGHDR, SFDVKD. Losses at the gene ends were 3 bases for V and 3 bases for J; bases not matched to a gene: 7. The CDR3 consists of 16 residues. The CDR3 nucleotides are TGTGCCACCAGTGATCCCGGGACAGGAGGGACAGATACGCAGTATTTT. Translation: CATSDPGTGGTDTQYF.

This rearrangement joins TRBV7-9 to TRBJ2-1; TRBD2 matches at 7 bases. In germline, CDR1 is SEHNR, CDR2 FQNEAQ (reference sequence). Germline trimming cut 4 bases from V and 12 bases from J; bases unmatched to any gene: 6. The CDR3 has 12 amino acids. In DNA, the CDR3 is TGTGCCAGCAGCTACCTAACGGGAGGGCAGTTCTTC. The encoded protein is CASSYLTGGQFF.

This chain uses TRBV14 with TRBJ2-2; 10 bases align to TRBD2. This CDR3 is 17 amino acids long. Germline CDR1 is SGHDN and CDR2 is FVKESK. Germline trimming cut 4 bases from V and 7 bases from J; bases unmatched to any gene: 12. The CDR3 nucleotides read TGTGCCAGCAGCCGACTAGCGGGTGACGCTTCATTCGGGGAGCTGTTTTTT. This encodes CASSRLAGDASFGELFF.

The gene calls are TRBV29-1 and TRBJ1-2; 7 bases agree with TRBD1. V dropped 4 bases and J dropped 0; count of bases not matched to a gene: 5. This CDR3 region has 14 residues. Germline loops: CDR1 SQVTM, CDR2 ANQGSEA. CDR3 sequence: CSVVRGRPNYGYTF. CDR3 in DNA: TGCAGCGTTGTAAGGGGGCGACCTAACTATGGCTACACCTTC.

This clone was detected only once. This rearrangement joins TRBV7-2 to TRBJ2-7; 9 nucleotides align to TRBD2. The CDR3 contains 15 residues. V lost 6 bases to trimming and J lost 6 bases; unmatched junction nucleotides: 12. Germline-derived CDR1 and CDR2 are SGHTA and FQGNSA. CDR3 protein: CASRSIAGVRGEQYF. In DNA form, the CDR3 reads TGTGCCAGCAGATCGATAGCGGGAGTCCGCGGCGAGCAGTACTTC.